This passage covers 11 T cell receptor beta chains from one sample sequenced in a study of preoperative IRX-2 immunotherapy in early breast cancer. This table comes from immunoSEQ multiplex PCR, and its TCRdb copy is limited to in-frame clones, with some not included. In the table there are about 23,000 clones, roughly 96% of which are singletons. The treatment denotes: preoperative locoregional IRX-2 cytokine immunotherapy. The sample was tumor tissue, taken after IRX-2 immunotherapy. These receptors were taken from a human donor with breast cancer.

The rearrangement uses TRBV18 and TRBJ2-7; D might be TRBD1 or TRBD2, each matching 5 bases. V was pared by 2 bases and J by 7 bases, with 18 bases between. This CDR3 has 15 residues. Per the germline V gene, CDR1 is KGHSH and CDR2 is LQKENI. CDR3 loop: CASSPLGAKPGEQYF. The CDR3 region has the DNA TGTGCCAGCTCACCATTAGGGGCCAAGCCGGGGGAGCAGTACTTC.

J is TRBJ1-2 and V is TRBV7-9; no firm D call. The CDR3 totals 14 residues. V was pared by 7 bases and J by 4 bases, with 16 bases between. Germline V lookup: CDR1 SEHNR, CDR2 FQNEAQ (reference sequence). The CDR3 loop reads CASIRAEGIYGYTF. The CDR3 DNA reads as TGTGCCAGCATCCGAGCGGAAGGGATCTATGGCTACACCTTC.

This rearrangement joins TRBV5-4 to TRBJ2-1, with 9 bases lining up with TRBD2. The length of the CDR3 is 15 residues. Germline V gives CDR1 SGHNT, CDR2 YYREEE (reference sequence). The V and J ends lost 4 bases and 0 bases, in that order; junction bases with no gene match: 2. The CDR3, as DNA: TGTGCCAGCAGCCGTAGCGGGAGCTCCTACAATGAGCAGTTCTTC. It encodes CASSRSGSSYNEQFF.

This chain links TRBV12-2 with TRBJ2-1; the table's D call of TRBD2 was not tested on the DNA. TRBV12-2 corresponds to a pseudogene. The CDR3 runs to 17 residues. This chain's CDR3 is CASRLGPTSGSYNEQFF. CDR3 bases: TGTGCAAGTCGCTTAGGACCTACTAGTGGCTCCTACAATGAGCAGTTCTTC.

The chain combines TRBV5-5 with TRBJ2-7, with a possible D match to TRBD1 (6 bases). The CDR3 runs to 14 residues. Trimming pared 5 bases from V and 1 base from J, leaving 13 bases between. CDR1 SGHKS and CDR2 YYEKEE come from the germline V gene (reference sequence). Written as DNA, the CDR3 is TGTGCCAGCAGTCACCGGGACACGTCCTACGAGCAGTACTTC. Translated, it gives CASSHRDTSYEQYF.

CDR3: CASSVAFGWGTGDGYTF. The CDR3 DNA follows: TGTGCCAGCAGCGTAGCCTTCGGGTGGGGGACAGGGGATGGCTACACCTTC. The chain is built from TRBV9 and TRBJ1-2; 10 nucleotides agree with TRBD1. CDR3 length: 17 amino acids. Trimming at V came to 0 bases and at J to 6 bases, leaving 11 bases not matched to a gene. The V gene's germline CDR1 is SGDLS and CDR2 YYNGEE.

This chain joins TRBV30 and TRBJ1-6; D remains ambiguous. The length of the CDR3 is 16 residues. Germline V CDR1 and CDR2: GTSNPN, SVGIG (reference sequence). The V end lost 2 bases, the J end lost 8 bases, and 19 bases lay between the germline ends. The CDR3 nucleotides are TGTGCCTGGAGTATTCAGAGACCAGAGGGTGATTCACCCCTCCACTTT. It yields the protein CAWSIQRPEGDSPLHF.

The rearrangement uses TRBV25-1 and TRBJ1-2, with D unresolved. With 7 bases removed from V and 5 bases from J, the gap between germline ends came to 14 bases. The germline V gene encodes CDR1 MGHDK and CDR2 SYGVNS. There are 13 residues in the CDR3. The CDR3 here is CASTAGSGYGYTF. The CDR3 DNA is TGTGCCAGCACCGCAGGTAGCGGGTATGGCTACACCTTC.

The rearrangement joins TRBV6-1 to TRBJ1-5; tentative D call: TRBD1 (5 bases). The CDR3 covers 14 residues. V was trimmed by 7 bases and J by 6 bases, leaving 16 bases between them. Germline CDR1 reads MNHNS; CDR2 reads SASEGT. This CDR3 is CASILRGSGQPQHF. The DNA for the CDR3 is TGTGCCAGCATTCTAAGGGGTAGCGGTCAGCCCCAGCATTTT.

The CDR3 here is CASRQGTGELFF. The DNA for the CDR3 is TGCGCCAGCAGACAGGGGACCGGGGAGCTGTTTTTT. The V call is TRBV10-1, the J call TRBJ2-2; 7 bases align to TRBD1. The V gene end was trimmed by 6 bases and the J gene end by 5 bases; junction bases not matched to a gene: 0. Germline V CDR1 and CDR2: WNHNN, SYGVQD (reference sequence). CDR3 size: 12 residues.

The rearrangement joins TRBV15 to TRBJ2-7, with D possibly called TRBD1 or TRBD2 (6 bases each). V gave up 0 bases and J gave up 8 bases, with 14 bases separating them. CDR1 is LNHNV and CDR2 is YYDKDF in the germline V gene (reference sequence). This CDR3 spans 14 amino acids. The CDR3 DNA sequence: TGTGCCACCAGCAGAGATCGGGGGCGCGGTAAGCAGTACTTC. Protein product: CATSRDRGRGKQYF.